The 25 T cell receptor beta chains given below trace back to one sample, sequenced in a study of preoperative IRX-2 immunotherapy in early breast cancer. Noted treatment: preoperative locoregional IRX-2 cytokine immunotherapy. Sequenced by immunoSEQ multiplex PCR; TCRdb stores in-frame clones only, minus some. The profile shows roughly 99,000 clones, 86% of them singletons. The starting material was tumor tissue, obtained after IRX-2 immunotherapy. Receptors originate from a human donor with breast cancer.

This clone was recorded a few times. The genes are TRBV28 and TRBJ2-7, with 7 nucleotides matching TRBD1. This CDR3 has 13 residues. The germline gives CDR1 MDHEN, CDR2 SYDVKM. The ends lost 7 bases at V and 4 bases at J; junction bases unmatched: 7. The CDR3 nucleotides are TGTGCCAGCACCGGGACAGAGCTTTACGAGCAGTACTTC. It translates to CASTGTELYEQYF.

The rearrangement joins TRBV5-1 to TRBJ2-5, with a weak D call TRBD2 (6 bases). With 9 bases removed from V and 3 bases from J, the gap between germline ends came to 24 bases. The CDR3 is 16 residues long. Germline V gene sequence: CDR1 SGHRS, CDR2 YFSETQ. The CDR3 here is CATQVSIGGAEETQYF. The CDR3 DNA sequence: TGCGCCACCCAAGTCTCAATCGGGGGAGCCGAAGAGACCCAGTACTTC.

This clone appeared a single time. The gene calls are TRBV7-1 and TRBJ1-1; 7 positions agree with TRBD1. TRBV7-1 is classed as an ORF, of uncertain function. The trim removed 8 bases at V and 0 bases at J, leaving 6 bases unmatched. The CDR3 is 14 residues long. The CDR3 sequence is CASGWDSLNTEAFF. The CDR3 DNA follows: TGTGCCAGCGGCTGGGACAGCTTGAACACTGAAGCTTTCTTT.

The chain is built from TRBV6-1 and TRBJ1-1; 8 bases fit TRBD1. The germline V gene encodes CDR1 MNHNS and CDR2 SASEGT. The length of the CDR3 is 16 residues. V lost 1 base and J lost 1; bases outside the gene matches: 5. CDR3 sequence: CASSEGTGLKNTEAFF. As DNA, the CDR3 is TGTGCCAGCAGTGAAGGGACAGGGCTGAAGAACACTGAAGCTTTCTTT.

The rearrangement uses TRBV7-6 and TRBJ1-6; D unclear. The CDR3 runs to 15 residues. Germline V gives CDR1 SGHVS, CDR2 FNYEAQ. The V gene lost 5 bases and the J gene lost 9 bases, with 17 bases spanning the gap. Here the CDR3 DNA reads TGTGCCAGCAGCACAAACAGCGGCCCGGGTTCACCCCTCCACTTT. Its translation: CASSTNSGPGSPLHF. The complete variable domain, with remaining parts taken from reference TRBV7-6 and TRBJ1-6, reads GAGVSQSPRYKVTKRGQDVALRCDPISGHVSLYWYRQALGQGPEFLTYFNYEAQQDKSGLPNDRFSAERPEGSISTLTIQRTEQRDSAMYRCASSTNSGPGSPLHFGNGTRLTVT.

The rearrangement joins TRBV11-3 to TRBJ2-3; D is perhaps TRBD2 (5 bases). CDR3 length: 16 residues. Trimming pared 5 bases from V and 2 bases from J, leaving 17 bases between. In germline, CDR1 is SGHNT, CDR2 YENEEA. CDR3 protein: CASSPLSGLFTDTQYF. The DNA for the CDR3 is TGTGCCAGCAGCCCCCTGAGCGGACTGTTCACAGATACGCAGTATTTT. Full variable domain (missing parts from reference TRBV11-3 and TRBJ2-3): EAGVVQSPRYKIIEKKQPVAFWCNPISGHNTLYWYLQNLGQGPELLIRYENEEAVDDSQLPKDRFSAERLKGVDSTLKIQPAELGDSAVYLCASSPLSGLFTDTQYFGPGTRLTVL.

This chain links TRBV6-7 with TRBJ1-4, with D possibly TRBD1 on 6 matching bases. TRBV6-7 is an open reading frame whose function is uncertain. The CDR3 has 17 amino acids. The ends were cut back, 0 bases at V and 0 bases at J, with 11 bases in the middle. This CDR3 reads CASSYSDSSSTNEKLFF. CDR3 sequence (DNA): TGTGCCAGCAGTTACTCGGACAGTTCCTCAACTAATGAAAAACTGTTTTTT.

The CDR3: CASSQQEGDTEAFF. The CDR3 DNA reads as TGTGCCAGCAGCCAACAGGAGGGGGACACTGAAGCTTTCTTT. The chain combines TRBV6-8 with TRBJ1-1; tentatively, D is TRBD1 (6 bases). V was clipped by 6 bases and J by 3 bases, with 14 bases between them. This CDR3 is 14 amino acids long. In germline, CDR1 is MNHGY, CDR2 SAAAGT.

The genes are TRBV6-8 and TRBJ1-1, with a tentative D call TRBD1 (5 bases). From germline, CDR1 is MNHGY and CDR2 SAAAGT. This CDR3 contains 15 residues. Trimming left V 6 bases short and J 5 bases short, with 19 bases between. CDR3 in amino acids: CASSRDGQGGTEAFF. The CDR3 nucleotides read TGTGCCAGCAGCCGCGACGGGCAGGGCGGGACTGAAGCTTTCTTT.

The chain combines TRBV19 with TRBJ1-1; 7 bases line up with TRBD1. The CDR3 is made up of 16 amino acids. Germline CDR1 reads LNHDA; CDR2 reads SQIVND (reference sequence). Unmatched junction bases numbered 12, after V lost 8 bases and J lost 0 bases. As DNA, the CDR3 is TGTGCCAGTCACCGCAGACAGGGTGGCATGAACACTGAAGCTTTCTTT. Translation gives CASHRRQGGMNTEAFF.

This clone has just one count. V and J are TRBV6-4 and TRBJ1-3, with D perhaps TRBD1 (5 bases). V lost 5 bases to trimming and J lost 0 bases, with 17 bases between them. The germline V gene encodes CDR1 MRHNA and CDR2 SNTAGT. The CDR3 loop spans 17 amino acids. As DNA, the CDR3 is TGTGCCAGCAGTTACCACCTGGGGCCGGGCTCTGGAAACACCATATATTTT. Amino acid sequence: CASSYHLGPGSGNTIYF.

The chain carries TRBV7-4 and TRBJ2-1, with D unresolved. Germline loops: CDR1 SGHVT, CDR2 SQSDAQ. Trimming left V 4 bases short and J 3 bases short, with 7 bases between. CDR3 length equals 13 residues. The CDR3 here is CASSSDNYNEQFF. In nucleotides, the CDR3 is TGTGCCAGCAGCTCAGACAACTACAATGAGCAGTTCTTC.

This rearrangement joins TRBV15 to TRBJ1-4; unclear D gene. Trimming removed 3 bases at V and 0 bases at J, with 11 bases between. The germline V gene encodes CDR1 LNHNV and CDR2 YYDKDF (reference sequence). This CDR3 comprises 16 residues. DNA for the CDR3: TGTGCCACCAGCAGGGGCAGCTTTGCAACTAATGAAAAACTGTTTTTT. Amino acids: CATSRGSFATNEKLFF.

The rearrangement links TRBV5-1 to TRBJ1-2; tentatively, D is TRBD1 (6 bases). This CDR3 has 14 residues. Trimming left V 0 bases short and J 9 bases short, with 15 bases between. CDR1 and CDR2 from the germline V gene are SGHRS and YFSETQ. The CDR3 DNA reads as TGCGCCAGCAGCTTGGATGGGGGCGCGAAGAGCTACACCTTC. Encoded protein: CASSLDGGAKSYTF.

The chain employs TRBV5-1 and TRBJ2-1, with 9 nucleotides matching TRBD2. This CDR3 contains 16 residues. Trimming at V came to 1 base and at J to 4 bases, leaving 6 bases not matched to a gene. Germline V gene sequence: CDR1 SGHRS, CDR2 YFSETQ. CDR3 in amino acids: CASSLLSGGPYNEQFF. CDR3 sequence (DNA): TGCGCCAGCAGCTTGCTGAGCGGGGGGCCGTACAATGAGCAGTTCTTC.

The V gene is TRBV5-1, the J gene TRBJ1-1, with D possibly matching TRBD1 (5 bases). This CDR3 has 15 amino acids. Germline lookup yields CDR1 SGHRS and CDR2 YFSETQ. V lost 4 bases and J 4 bases, leaving 17 bases between the germline ends. The CDR3 protein is CASSREVGGGTEAFF. The DNA of the CDR3 is TGCGCCAGCAGCCGGGAGGTTGGTGGGGGCACTGAAGCTTTCTTT.

The chain joins TRBV5-1 to TRBJ2-2; 9 bases map to TRBD1. The trim removed 3 bases at V and 4 bases at J, leaving 7 bases unmatched. Germline V gene sequence: CDR1 SGHRS, CDR2 YFSETQ. This CDR3 spans 16 amino acids. In DNA, the CDR3 is TGCGCCAGCAGCTCTACCGGGACAGGGCCCACCGGGGAGCTGTTTTTT. It translates to CASSSTGTGPTGELFF.

This chain joins TRBV28 and TRBJ2-3, with 7 bases lining up with TRBD2. CDR1 MDHEN and CDR2 SYDVKM come from the germline V gene. The CDR3 sequence is 14 residues long. V shed 2 bases, J shed 4 bases, and the junction held 3 bases outside the gene matches. The CDR3: CASSLGGGSDTQYF. In DNA, the CDR3 is TGTGCCAGCAGTTTAGGCGGGGGATCAGATACGCAGTATTTT.

The J gene is TRBJ2-7, the V gene TRBV7-6, with a possible D match to TRBD1 (6 bases). Germline V gene data show CDR1 as SGHVS and CDR2 as FNYEAQ. The CDR3 is 16 residues long. V shed 5 bases and J shed 4 bases, with 21 bases lying between them. The CDR3 loop is CASSATQGGLGYEQYF. CDR3 coding DNA: TGTGCCAGCAGCGCGACACAGGGTGGTCTCGGGTACGAGCAGTACTTC.

The chain is built from TRBV16 and TRBJ1-4, with 8 bases that match TRBD1. The germline gives CDR1 KGHSY, CDR2 FQNENV. CDR3 length: 15 residues. Trimming at V came to 3 bases and at J to 8 bases, leaving 8 bases not matched to a gene. The CDR3 loop reads CASSHLRQGQEKLFF. CDR3 nucleotide sequence: TGTGCCAGCAGCCACTTACGACAGGGGCAGGAAAAACTGTTTTTT.

This clone was seen only a few times. The chain has TRBV5-1 and TRBJ1-5, with D maybe TRBD1 (5 bases). Trimming pared 2 bases from V and 0 bases from J, leaving 9 bases between. The CDR3 is made up of 15 amino acids. Germline values: CDR1 SGHRS, CDR2 YFSETQ. The CDR3 DNA sequence: TGCGCCAGCAGCTTAGAAGGGGATAGCAATCAGCCCCAGCATTTT. Translating gives CASSLEGDSNQPQHF.

This clone was observed a single time. J is TRBJ2-7 and V is TRBV28; 12 bases line up with TRBD2. The V and J ends lost 6 bases and 3 bases, in that order; junction bases with no gene match: 9. This CDR3 has 16 residues. Germline V lookup: CDR1 MDHEN, CDR2 SYDVKM. In nucleotides, the CDR3 is TGTGCCAGCAGCCCATTTCTAGCGGGAGGGTTCTACGAGCAGTACTTC. The encoded protein is CASSPFLAGGFYEQYF.

This chain links TRBV28 with TRBJ2-7, with 9 positions matching TRBD1. Per the germline V gene, CDR1 is MDHEN and CDR2 is SYDVKM. With 7 bases clipped from V and 7 bases from J, the junction kept 8 bases outside the gene matches. CDR3 length equals 13 residues. The CDR3 loop is CASTEQGAGEQYF. The CDR3 DNA sequence: TGTGCCAGCACAGAACAGGGGGCAGGGGAGCAGTACTTC.

The chain recombines TRBV7-7 with TRBJ2-3, with 10 bases aligning to TRBD2. The CDR3 extends over 15 amino acids. Germline assignment: CDR1 SSHAT and CDR2 FNYEAQ (reference sequence). The V and J ends lost 5 bases and 1 base, in that order; junction bases with no gene match: 3. The CDR3 region is CASSKAGGGTDTQYF. In DNA, the CDR3 is TGTGCCAGCAGCAAAGCGGGGGGGGGCACAGATACGCAGTATTTT.

CDR3 in amino acids: CASSEGKGTGINEQFF. The CDR3 DNA follows: TGTGCCAGCAGTGAAGGGAAAGGAACAGGGATCAATGAGCAGTTCTTC. The chain employs TRBV6-4 and TRBJ2-1; a possible D gene is TRBD1 (6 bases). The V and J ends lost 3 bases and 6 bases respectively, with 18 bases between them. The CDR3 spans 16 residues. CDR1 and CDR2 (germline): MRHNA, SNTAGT.